The source of this TCR beta chain is a study of blood T cell repertoires in COVID-19. About the study: Nucleic acid was either cDNA or gDNA, and it came from T cells, B-cell-depleted T cells, or PBMCs.

How the authors handled the data: Reference gene primer amplification in the assay estimated nucleated cell counts. TCRdb's table, derived via immunoSEQ multiplex PCR, lists solely in-frame clones and lacks some. V, J and clone size are taken as reported in that table, and D and trimming were inferred from the DNA itself. The sample lists some 120,000 clones; approximately 84% were seen once. Trimming pared 1 base from V and 9 bases from J, leaving 10 bases between. Germline values: CDR1 LNHNV, CDR2 YYDKDF (reference sequence). The CDR3 sequence is 13 residues long. This sequence joins TRBV15 and TRBJ1-5, with D unresolved. This clonotype was sampled from a woman in her 30s who had recovered from COVID-19. The specimen was peripheral blood. The CDR3 DNA is TGTGCCACCAGCAGAGGACACTCTGGGCCCCAGCATTTT. Translation: CATSRGHSGPQHF.